Here is one TCR beta chain with its context. Sequencing was performed with immunoSEQ multiplex PCR; in TCRdb, only in-frame clones are kept and a portion is missing. The sample lists 250,000 to 300,000 clones; approximately 91% were seen once. The data belong to a study of blood T cell repertoires in COVID-19. Which cohort a participant joined came from the clinical history participants gave. V was trimmed by 4 bases and J by 0 bases, leaving 12 bases between them. CDR3 length: 15 residues. Germline V gene sequence: CDR1 SGHVS, CDR2 FNYEAQ. Sequences were obtained from PBMCs or T cells enriched from blood (not recorded which). V usage is TRBV7-6 and J usage is TRBJ1-1; D gene ambiguous. This clonotype was sampled from a middle-aged woman with acute COVID-19. The DNA for the CDR3 is TGTGCCAGCAGCTCCTCTTCGGTGATGAACACTGAAGCTTTCTTT. Protein product: CASSSSSVMNTEAFF.